One sample yielded the 3 T cell receptor beta chains listed below, sequenced in a study of blood T cells in healthy people across ages. It was with a sample-barcoded 5' primer and a J-beta primer mix that a second PCR of about 6 to 12 cycles was run. MiXCR, applied by TCRdb to the 5' RACE reads, yields one record per CDR3 protein. The data show fewer than 950,000 distinct CDR3 sequences, 35% to 40% seen once. Sample: blood. These receptors were taken from a young man in good health.

V is TRBV7-9 and J is TRBJ2-1; tentative D call: TRBD2 (6 bases). Germline V gene lookup returns CDR1 SEHNR and CDR2 FQNEAQ (reference sequence). Trimming pared 1 base from V and 4 bases from J, leaving 14 bases between. The CDR3 is 16 amino acids. This CDR3 reads CASSLDPSDAYNEQFF. The DNA of the CDR3 is TGTGCCAGCAGCTTAGATCCTAGCGACGCTTACAATGAGCAGTTCTTC. The full variable domain, rest sourced from reference TRBV7-9 and TRBJ2-1, is DTGVSQNPRHKITKRGQNVTFRCDPISEHNRLYWYRQTLGQGPEFLTYFQNEAQLEKSRLLSDRFSAERPKGSFSTLEIQRTEQGDSAMYLCASSLDPSDAYNEQFFGPGTRLTVL.

This clonotype was detected a few times. The chain combines TRBV5-6 with TRBJ2-7, with D maybe TRBD1 (5 bases). V lost 3 bases and J 2 bases, leaving 9 bases between the germline ends. This CDR3 has 13 residues. Germline-derived CDR1 and CDR2 are SGHDT and YYEEEE. DNA for the CDR3: TGTGCCAGCAGCTGTGGGGCAACCTACGAGCAGTACTTC. As protein: CASSCGATYEQYF.

The sample holds a few counts of this clonotype. The V call is TRBV28, the J call TRBJ2-5; D uncertain. The DNA matches TRBJ2-7 better at its end, which makes the J call doubtful. The CDR3 has 18 amino acids. From germline, CDR1 is MDHEN and CDR2 SYDVKM. CDR3 residues: CASSSSLGVSVLWHEQYF. For the CDR3, the DNA is TGTGCCAGCAGTTCCTCCCTTGGGGTGAGTGTCCTGTGGCACGAGCAGTACTTC.